These T cell receptor beta chains were read from a single sample in a study of T cell responses to AZD1222 COVID-19 vaccine. Only in-frame clones appear in the TCRdb table, and some are missing; sequencing was by immunoSEQ multiplex PCR. The sample holds about 30,000 clones, approximately 93% seen once. The source was peripheral blood, collected on day 0 of AZD1222 vaccination. The receptors were sampled from an adult in good health. Both conserved end residues are part of each CDR3. D genes are given only for firm matches. Clone size appears in some rows only: once, few, many, or a class for an expanded clone.

j_call,clone_size,d_call,v_call,cdr3_nt,cdr3_aa
TRBJ2-3,-,-,TRBV5-1,TGCGCCAGCAGCTTGTCTGGAATGGGAGATACGCAGTATTTT,CASSLSGMGDTQYF
TRBJ1-2,once,TRBD1,TRBV18,TGTGCCAGCTCACCGGATGACAGGGCCTACACCTTC,CASSPDDRAYTF
TRBJ1-2,-,-,TRBV4-2,TGTGCCAGCAGCCAAGAAACGCGAGGGACCTATGGCTACACCTTC,CASSQETRGTYGYTF
TRBJ1-1,-,-,TRBV5-1,TGCGCCAGCAGCTCTGGGGAGGGTCGGGGCACTGAAGCTTTCTTT,CASSSGEGRGTEAFF
TRBJ1-6,few,-,TRBV28,TGTGCCAGGGGACGGCGCTTCAATTCACCCCTCCACTTT,CARGRRFNSPLHF
TRBJ1-2,-,TRBD1,TRBV19,TGTGCCAGTAGTATAGACGGACAGGGCCACTATGGCTACACCTTC,CASSIDGQGHYGYTF
TRBJ2-5,-,-,TRBV3-1/TRBV3-2,TGTGCCAGCAGCCAAGGACCACAGGGAACCGAGACCCAGTACTTC,CASSQGPQGTETQYF
TRBJ1-1,-,TRBD1,TRBV3-1/TRBV3-2,TGTGCCAGCAGCAACCGGGACAGGGGGTCTAGTTCTGAAGCTTTCTTT,CASSNRDRGSSSEAFF
TRBJ1-1,-,TRBD1,TRBV30,TGTGCCTTCATTCCAGGGGGCACTGAAGCTTTCTTT,CAFIPGGTEAFF
TRBJ1-2,-,-,TRBV6-5,TGTGCCAGCACCCCCGACGGGGGCTTTGGCTACACCTTC,CASTPDGGFGYTF
TRBJ1-2,-,-,TRBV12-3/TRBV12-4,TGTGCCAGCAGTTTAGAGGGATTTGGCTACACCTTC,CASSLEGFGYTF
TRBJ2-7,-,-,TRBV6-2/TRBV6-3,TGTGCCAGCAGTTACGAAACAGGGTCGGGAGAGCAGTACTTC,CASSYETGSGEQYF
TRBJ2-3,-,TRBD2,TRBV7-6,TGTGCCAGCAGCTTGGGGAGCGGGGGCAGCACAGATACGCAGTATTTT,CASSLGSGGSTDTQYF
TRBJ1-2,few,TRBD1,TRBV19,TGTGCCAGTAGCTCGACCTGGGACAGCAACTATGGCTACACCTTC,CASSSTWDSNYGYTF
TRBJ2-1,-,-,TRBV19,TGTGCCAGTAGTCCAACCCCCGTCGGGTACAATGAGCAGTTCTTC,CASSPTPVGYNEQFF
TRBJ2-5,-,-,TRBV9,TGTGCCAGCAGCTCTCGTGGGATGGAGACCCAGTACTTC,CASSSRGMETQYF
TRBJ1-1,-,TRBD1,TRBV30,TGTGCCTGGGGACAGGGAGGCACTGAAGCTTTCTTT,CAWGQGGTEAFF
TRBJ1-2,once,-,TRBV7-8,TGTGCCAGCAGCCCCATCACAGGGAGTGTGGCCTATGGCTACACCTTC,CASSPITGSVAYGYTF
TRBJ1-5,-,-,TRBV7-8,TGTGCCAGCAGCTTATCTGAGGGTATCAGGCCCCAGCATTTT,CASSLSEGIRPQHF
TRBJ1-2,once,-,TRBV6-2/TRBV6-3,TGTGCCAGCAGTTACTCGTTATCGGCAGGGATCTATGGCTACACCTTC,CASSYSLSAGIYGYTF
TRBJ1-5,-,TRBD1,TRBV15,TGTGCCACCAGAACAGGGGGTAATGTGAATCAGCCCCAGCATTTT,CATRTGGNVNQPQHF
TRBJ1-4,-,-,TRBV5-1,TGCGCCAGCAAAGAAGGGACTAATGAAAAACTGTTTTTT,CASKEGTNEKLFF
TRBJ1-2,-,TRBD1,TRBV4-1,TGCGCCAGCAGCCGAGGACAGGGAAACAGCTATGGCTACACCTTC,CASSRGQGNSYGYTF